A selection of T cell receptor beta chains follows, all from one sample in a study of T cell repertoires in cytomegalovirus infection. TCRdb fed the reads into MiXCR, producing one record per CDR3 protein. The table has around 900,000 distinct CDR3 sequences, roughly 31% seen once. Their antigens are not known. The sample here was cultured CD8+ T cells from PBMCs, taken from culture after CMV antigen stimulation. These receptors all stem from a human donor in good health (CMV status not recorded). Some clones in this sample may be carry-over from other donors' samples. CDR3s include the opening cysteine and the closing phenylalanine or tryptophan. D genes are given only for firm matches. Clone size is shown for a subset of rows, as once, few, many or a class of expanded clone.

abundance | d_gene | j_gene | v_gene | CDR3nt | CDR3aa
- | - | TRBJ1-5 | TRBV6-1 | TGTGCCAGCAGTGAAGTTTATAGCAATCAGCCCCAGCATTTT | CASSEVYSNQPQHF
few | - | TRBJ2-1 | TRBV4-1 | TGCGCCAGCAGCCCAAGTGGGAGGTTCCCCACTTACAATGAGCAGTTCTTC | CASSPSGRFPTYNEQFF
- | - | TRBJ1-2 | TRBV27 | TGTGCCAGCAGTTTAGCAGGATCAGTCGGCTACACCTTC | CASSLAGSVGYTF
few | - | TRBJ1-2 | TRBV5-4 | TGTGCCAGCAGCTTGTACCCACTCGGGGGCGACTATGGCTACACCTTC | CASSLYPLGGDYGYTF
once | - | TRBJ2-5 | TRBV6-2/TRBV6-3 | TGTGCCAGCAGTTACTTCGAGGGGGAGACCCAGTACTTC | CASSYFEGETQYF
- | TRBD1 | TRBJ1-4 | TRBV24-1 | TGTGCCACCAGGGACAGGGGAAATGAAAAACTGTTTTTT | CATRDRGNEKLFF
many | - | TRBJ1-5 | TRBV7-8 | TGTGCCAGCAGCTTTCTAATGGGGGGTGATCAGCCCCAGCATTTT | CASSFLMGGDQPQHF
- | TRBD1 | TRBJ1-2 | TRBV27 | TGTGCCAGCAGCGAAGGACAGGGGACTTACTATGGCTACACCTTC | CASSEGQGTYYGYTF
many | - | TRBJ2-3 | TRBV7-8 | TGTGCCAGCAGCCCCAAGGCGACAGATACGCAGTATTTT | CASSPKATDTQYF
few | - | TRBJ1-5 | TRBV7-6 | TGTGCCAGCAGCTTAGGAGCGGGGGGTTTTGAGCAGCCCCAGCATTTT | CASSLGAGGFEQPQHF
- | - | TRBJ2-7 | TRBV5-1 | TGCGCCTGCAAGGGGGATACCTACGAGCAGTACTTC | CACKGDTYEQYF
- | TRBD1 | TRBJ1-2 | TRBV18 | TGTGCCAGCTCACCACCTGGACAGGAGTCCTATGGCTACACCTTC | CASSPPGQESYGYTF
few | - | TRBJ2-1 | TRBV7-9 | TGTGCCAGCAGCGCCCGTGACGATGAGCAGTTCTTC | CASSARDDEQFF
few | - | TRBJ2-2 | TRBV7-6 | TGTGCCAGCAGCCCATCGACACAGGGGAACACCGGGGAGCTGTTTTTT | CASSPSTQGNTGELFF
many | - | TRBJ1-2 | TRBV4-3 | TGCGCCAGCACCCCAACAAAGGGGGTTAACTATGGCTACACCTTC | CASTPTKGVNYGYTF
few | - | TRBJ2-2 | TRBV12-5 | TGTGCTAGTGGTTTCTCCGGGTCGGGCACCGGGGAGCTGTTTTTT | CASGFSGSGTGELFF
many | TRBD2 | TRBJ2-2 | TRBV7-8 | TGTGCCAGCAGCCAGTGGGAGGGCACCGGGGAGCTGTTTTTT | CASSQWEGTGELFF
- | - | TRBJ2-7 | TRBV27 | TGTGCCAGCAGTTTCTCGAGGGGGGGGGGCGAGCAGTACTTC | CASSFSRGGGEQYF
- | - | TRBJ1-2 | TRBV27 | TGTGCCAGCAGTCCCTTTGGCTTAAGGGGCTACACCTTC | CASSPFGLRGYTF